The clone carrying this T cell receptor (beta chain) showed up many times. As yet, its antigen is unknown. The study used a library that attached unique molecular identifiers to individual cDNA molecules. TCRdb processed the RACE reads anew with MiXCR; each CDR3 protein has one entry. Of approximately 110,000 distinct CDR3 sequences in the sample, roughly a tenth were seen once. This sample stems from a study of human T cells and chemical hapten exposure. On the study more broadly: Patch tests of 0.01% DPC on the upper back were read at 6 days. General observations from the study: With regard to DPC sensitization, TCRs above 1 in 1000 frequency did not change. Compared to controls, expanded TCRs made significantly more large clusters of similar CDR3s.

Germline V gene lookup returns CDR1 KGHSH and CDR2 LQKENI. The ends were cut back, 0 bases at V and 2 bases at J, with 9 bases in the middle. CDR3 size: 15 residues. Time point here: patch test 2, 6 weeks after DPC sensitization. As for treatment: therapeutic diphenylcyclopropenone sensitization with weekly scalp DPC. The sequence was collected from a woman in her thirties or forties with alopecia areata. Some clones in this sample may be carry-over from other donors' samples. V gene TRBV18 combines with J gene TRBJ2-3; a possible D gene is TRBD2 (6 bases). Sequences were derived from whole blood, sampled in connection with sensitization to the hapten diphenylcyclopropenone (DPC). The CDR3 nucleotides are TGTGCCAGCTCACCACCGGGACTTAACACAGATACGCAGTATTTT. Protein: CASSPPGLNTDTQYF.